This T cell receptor beta chain is drawn from a study of T-cell reconstitution after alpha-beta-depleted transplantation in children. This clonotype was seen a few times. Antigen unknown. TCRbeta library preparation incorporated unique molecular identifiers. In TCRdb, the PCR reads were re-called with MiXCR into one record per CDR3 protein. Found here are about 110,000 distinct CDR3 sequences, 10% of them singletons; the top ten hold about 34%. Findings and limits, study-wide: Surviving recipient T cells and thymic progenitors produced the high day-60 TCRbeta diversity seen in some patients. Reportedly, only several hundred clones from non-depleted graft cells drove alpha-beta T-cell counts at about two months. A year had passed since transplant, and T-cell counts and diversity by then came mostly from newly produced T cells.

This CDR3 has 16 amino acids. With 3 bases clipped from V and 4 bases from J, the junction kept 11 bases outside the gene matches. Germline V CDR1 and CDR2: MDHEN, SYDVKM. The origin of this receptor is a boy between 2 and 15 years old with acute lymphoblastic leukemia, due to receive a stem cell transplant. The chain combines TRBV28 with TRBJ2-7; 8 bases are shared with TRBD1. Here the sequenced sample was PBMCs, taken before TCRalphabeta/CD19-depleted stem cell transplant. The chain's CDR3 is CASSLNTQGATYEQYF. The CDR3 DNA reads TGTGCCAGCAGTTTGAATACCCAGGGGGCTACTTACGAGCAGTACTTC. Based on the CDR3 plus reference TRBV28 and TRBJ2-7, the full variable domain is DVKVTQSSRYLVKRTGEKVFLECVQDMDHENMFWYRQDPGLGLRLIYFSYDVKMKEKGDIPEGYSVSREKKERFSLILESASTNQTSMYLCASSLNTQGATYEQYFGPGTRLTVT.